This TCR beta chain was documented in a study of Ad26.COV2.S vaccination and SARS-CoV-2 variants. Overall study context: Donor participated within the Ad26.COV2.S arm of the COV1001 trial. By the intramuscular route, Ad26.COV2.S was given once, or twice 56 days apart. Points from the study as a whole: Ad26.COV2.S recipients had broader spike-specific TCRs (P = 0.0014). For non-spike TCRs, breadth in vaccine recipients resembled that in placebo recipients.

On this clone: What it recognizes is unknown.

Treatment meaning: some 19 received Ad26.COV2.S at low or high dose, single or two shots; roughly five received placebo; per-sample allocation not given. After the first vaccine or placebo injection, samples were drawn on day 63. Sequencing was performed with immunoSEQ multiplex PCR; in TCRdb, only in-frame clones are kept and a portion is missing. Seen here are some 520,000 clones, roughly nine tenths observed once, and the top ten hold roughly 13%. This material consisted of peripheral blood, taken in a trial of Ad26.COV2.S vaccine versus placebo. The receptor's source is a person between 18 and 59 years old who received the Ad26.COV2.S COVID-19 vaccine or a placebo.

The CDR3 here is CASSHTTENHYGYTF. The CDR3 nucleotides are TGCGCCAGCAGCCACACGACAGAAAACCACTATGGCTACACCTTC. V usage is TRBV4-3 and J usage is TRBJ1-2; possible D gene TRBD1, 5 bases. Germline V CDR1 and CDR2: LGHNA, YSLEER. V was cut by 3 bases and J by 3 bases, with 14 bases left in between. The CDR3 runs to 15 residues.